The next 10 T cell receptor beta chains were all read from a single sample in a study of T-cell memory formation after mild COVID-19 (dated by TCRdb to the early 2020s). The library was built by means of 5' RACE. Sequencing took place on an Illumina NovaSeq 6000. TCRdb redid the processing of the public reads, applying fastp at Q25 and MiXCR, and retained in-frame beta chains. Rows with one shared CDR3 protein collapse into an entry with the most common genes and DNA. The sample table contains about 560,000 distinct CDR3 sequences; only one count was recorded for around 16% of them. The ten largest make up just over 8% of the sample. Specimen: PBMCs or a T cell subset sorted from them (not recorded which). The receptor set was obtained from an adult woman who had mild COVID-19 (a few samples of this study predate the infection). The sample titles of this study are shuffled in the database, so cell type and time point are left out; the donor was told from shared clones.

This clonotype has only a few counts. The chain is built from TRBV5-5 and TRBJ1-1; D is undetermined. The V gene lost 4 bases and the J gene lost 1 base, with 14 bases spanning the gap. This CDR3 has 15 residues. Germline values: CDR1 SGHKS, CDR2 YYEKEE (reference sequence). The CDR3 here is CASSGGLLGNTEAFF. The CDR3 nucleotides read TGTGCCAGCAGCGGCGGGCTCCTTGGGAACACTGAAGCTTTCTTT.

This clonotype was found a few times. The J gene is TRBJ2-7, the V gene TRBV27; 7 bases map to TRBD2. Germline V gene sequence: CDR1 MNHEY, CDR2 SMNVEV (reference sequence). The CDR3 is 15 residues long. After removal of 4 bases from V and 2 bases from J, the junction contained 8 bases not matched to a gene. The chain's CDR3 is CASSYSAGVTYEQYF. The CDR3 DNA reads as TGTGCCAGCAGTTACAGCGCGGGGGTTACCTACGAGCAGTACTTC.

This clonotype was seen a handful of times. CDR3 sequence: CASSPLADTEAFF. The CDR3 DNA follows: TGTGCCAGCTCACCACTGGCCGACACTGAAGCTTTCTTT. This chain uses TRBV18 with TRBJ1-1; D unclear. CDR1 is KGHSH and CDR2 is LQKENI in the germline V gene. The CDR3 covers 13 residues. Between the trimmed V and J ends, which lost 1 base and 3 bases, there was a span of 6 bases.

The chain uses TRBV6-5 and TRBJ2-1; the D gene is possibly TRBD2 (6 bases). CDR3 size: 15 residues. V was clipped by 1 base and J by 2 bases, with 9 bases between them. Per the germline V gene, CDR1 is MNHEY and CDR2 is SVGAGI. The CDR3 protein is CASSYLAATYNEQFF. In DNA form, the CDR3 reads TGTGCCAGCAGTTACTTAGCGGCGACCTACAATGAGCAGTTCTTC.

The chain employs TRBV4-2 and TRBJ2-5; no firm D call. CDR3 length equals 13 residues. The V gene lost 3 bases and the J gene lost 5 bases, with 10 bases spanning the gap. Germline-derived CDR1 and CDR2 are LGHNA and YNFKEQ. Here the CDR3 DNA reads TGTGCCAGCAGCCAGGCTAGTAGGGAGACCCAGTACTTC. Its protein product is CASSQASRETQYF.

The chain links TRBV27 to TRBJ2-3; TRBD2 aligns across 9 bases. Germline V gives CDR1 MNHEY, CDR2 SMNVEV (reference sequence). V lost 3 bases to trimming and J lost 7 bases; unmatched junction nucleotides: 8. This CDR3 region has 15 residues. This CDR3 is CASSFVGLAGNTQYF. In DNA form, the CDR3 reads TGTGCCAGCAGTTTCGTCGGGCTAGCGGGGAATACGCAGTATTTT.

The chain links TRBV4-1 to TRBJ2-1; 9 bases are a match to TRBD2. CDR3 length: 15 amino acids. Germline assignment: CDR1 MGHRA and CDR2 YSYEKL. V lost 4 bases and J lost 6; bases outside the gene matches: 7. The CDR3 loop is CASSPWTSVTNEQFF. CDR3 nucleotides: TGCGCCAGCAGCCCCTGGACTAGCGTCACCAATGAGCAGTTCTTC.

V is TRBV5-6 and J is TRBJ2-1, with TRBD1 as a possible D gene (6 bases). CDR1 is SGHDT and CDR2 is YYEEEE in the germline V gene. The CDR3 runs to 15 residues. Trimming cost V 5 bases and J 0 bases, with 12 bases left between them. The CDR3 bases are TGTGCCAGCAGTCCAGGGGCCAGCTCCTACAATGAGCAGTTCTTC. As protein: CASSPGASSYNEQFF.

The chain carries TRBV7-2 and TRBJ2-5; weak D call: TRBD2 (6 bases). Trimming removed 4 bases from V and 4 bases from J, with 10 bases in between. The germline CDR1 and CDR2 sequences are SGHTA and FQGNSA. The CDR3 is 13 residues long. CDR3 region: CASSSREVETQYF. The DNA for the CDR3 is TGTGCCAGCAGCTCCAGGGAGGTAGAGACCCAGTACTTC.

This clonotype was found a few times. The genes are TRBV12-3 or TRBV12-4 and TRBJ1-5; maybe TRBD1 (6 bases). This CDR3 region has 16 residues. The V and J ends lost 2 bases and 4 bases respectively, with 15 bases between them. CDR3 nucleotide sequence: TGTGCCAGCAGTTTAATGATGGGGGCAGGGAATCAGCCCCAGCATTTT. Its translation is CASSLMMGAGNQPQHF.